Sequencing of this T cell receptor beta chain was carried out in a study of blood T cell repertoires in COVID-19 (dated by TCRdb to the early 2020s). About the investigation overall: Collaborator samples came from the United States, Italy and Spain and covered acute and convalescent phases of COVID-19. The prospective study material was composed of cDNA or gDNA derived from T cells, B-cell-depleted T cells, or PBMCs. The repertoires were released in a freely available public database meant as a resource for research on the immune response to SARS-CoV-2. The sample metadata nearly always contained a de-identified subject ID, COVID-19 status, age in years and sex. Where HLA class I and class II types were available, the types were taken from metadata supplied by the sample provider, not from assay-based typing. The dataset comprised deeply sampled blood TCRbeta repertoires from subjects exposed to, actively infected with, or recovered from COVID-19. Samples were obtained from the ongoing ImmuneRACE study (first 160 participants) and from 950 to 1,500 subjects provided by 6 global collaborators. Points the paper makes about the study in general: Clinical and demographic metadata were provided uncurated, with the amount varying by source and participant.

As encoded in the germline V gene (reference sequence), CDR1 is LNHDA while CDR2 is SQIVND. Reading from cysteine to phenylalanine, the CDR3 counts 14 amino acids. The read is trimmed to its CDR3 DNA, 42 bases read in frame from base 1. V is trimmed back by 4 bases and J by 3 bases, and the junction contains 4 bases that no gene match accounts for. The immunoSEQ Assay, a bias-controlled multiplex PCR, was used to amplify TCRbeta CDR3 regions from genomic DNA. For the original study's pipeline: The number of nucleated cells in each sample was estimated from the amplification of reference gene primers within the assay. To quantify the absolute abundance of each unique TCRbeta CDR3 rearrangement, sequence reads were collapsed and filtered. Productive Simpson clonality was computed per sample as the square root of Simpson's diversity index over productive rearrangements. TCRdb took over this immuneACCESS table, retaining in-frame rearrangements with V and J assigned. Such tables are incomplete; in checked studies, under half of the missing clones stem from an unresolved V gene, and the remainder is unexplained. The DNA was the basis for D and trimming; V, J and clone size are from that table. The sample table lists more than 300,000 clones, about 89% of them with a count of one. Around 6.6% of the sample goes to the ten largest clones.

Turning to this clone: Its cognate antigen has yet to be identified. The record has no base qualities; no much larger clone is one base away. Other DNA sequences of this sample code for an identical CDR3.

A second Seattle source provided samples from volunteer blood donors who had recovered from COVID-19. The collaborating institutions used their own protocols to collect whole blood in K2EDTA tubes. For TCRbeta analysis, collaborators shipped samples as frozen whole blood, isolated PBMCs, or DNA extracted from either of those sample types. The sequence came from a man aged 18 to 30 who had recovered from COVID-19. The V and J genes are TRBV19 and TRBJ2-5; 8 central nucleotides agree with TRBD1. The sequencing sample was made of peripheral blood. The CDR3 region has the sequence CASSTKQGEETQYF. The sequenced DNA is TGTGCCAGTAGTACAAAACAGGGGGAAGAGACCCAGTACTTC.